The 27 T cell receptor beta chains given below trace back to one sample, sequenced in a study of beta chain features in type 1 diabetes listed by TCRdb under 2018. The paper as a whole reports these results and caveats: A moderate but significant shortening of TCRB CDR3 length was observed in type 1 diabetes patients in all four CD4+ subsets.

The protocol used for the library was the immunoSEQ multiplex PCR assay. The entire isolated RNA was reverse transcribed using the High Capacity cDNA Reverse Transcription Kit, and thus expressed TCRB transcripts were sequenced. Imported from immuneACCESS, the table was reduced by TCRdb to in-frame sequences with V and J called. These copies leave out some clones; in studies compared against another copy, an unresolved V gene accounts for under half, and the cause of the remainder is not known. This sample has roughly 260,000 clones in its table, and about a fifth of those were observed once. The ten top clones hold around 0.03% of the sample. These receptors have no known antigen. Sequencing was carried out using naive CD4+ T cells from blood. The cell subset or site label for this specimen denotes: true naive CD4+ T cells. The receptors were gathered from a woman between 40 and 55 years old with type 1 diabetes.

This chain uses TRBV27 with TRBJ2-1, with 10 bases lining up with TRBD1. With V trimmed by 6 bases and J by 10 bases, 12 bases remained unmatched. The V gene's germline CDR1 is MNHEY and CDR2 SMNVEV (reference sequence). This CDR3 is 15 amino acids long. CDR3 amino acids: CASRLGQGIVKEQFF. The DNA of the CDR3 is TGTGCCAGCAGACTGGGACAGGGGATAGTAAAGGAGCAGTTCTTC.

This chain joins TRBV6-5 and TRBJ1-1; D may be TRBD1 (6 bases). The CDR3 is made up of 14 amino acids. The germline V gene encodes CDR1 MNHEY and CDR2 SVGAGI. V was trimmed by 2 bases and J by 5 bases, leaving 12 bases between them. As DNA, the CDR3 is TGTGCCAGCAGTTACGCAACAGGGAATACTGAAGCTTTCTTT. Its translation is CASSYATGNTEAFF.

In its sample, this clone was seen a few times. The V gene is TRBV27, the J gene TRBJ1-1, with 8 bases matching TRBD1. Per germline, CDR1 MNHEY and CDR2 SMNVEV (reference sequence). The CDR3 covers 13 residues. J lost 11 bases, V lost 5 bases, and 10 bases had no gene match. The CDR3 is CASSARQGWLAFF. The DNA for the CDR3 is TGTGCCAGCAGTGCCAGACAGGGGTGGTTGGCTTTCTTT.

This clone was picked up a small number of times. The genes are TRBV5-6 and TRBJ2-7; D possibly corresponds to TRBD2 (6 bases). CDR3 length: 13 amino acids. The V gene lost 4 bases and the J gene lost 0 bases, with 8 bases spanning the gap. Germline loops: CDR1 SGHDT, CDR2 YYEEEE. Here the CDR3 reads CASSKDYSYEQYF. DNA of the CDR3: TGTGCCAGCAGCAAGGACTACTCCTACGAGCAGTACTTC. Filled out from reference TRBV5-6 and TRBJ2-7, the complete variable domain reads DAGVTQSPTHLIKTRGQQVTLRCSPKSGHDTVSWYQQALGQGPQFIFQYYEEEERQRGNFPDRFSGHQFPNYSSELNVNALLLGDSALYLCASSKDYSYEQYFGPGTRLTVT.

This clone has just a few counts. The CDR3 here is CSASEILYGYTF. The DNA of the CDR3 is TGCAGCGCCTCAGAAATTCTCTATGGCTACACCTTC. The V gene is TRBV29-1, the J gene TRBJ1-2; D is ambiguous. The CDR3 has 12 amino acids. Deletions cut 7 bases from V and 4 bases from J, with 13 bases between. Germline V lookup: CDR1 SQVTM, CDR2 ANQGSEA.

This clone was recorded a few times. The genes are TRBV5-4 and TRBJ2-1; a possible D gene is TRBD2 (6 bases). Germline assignment: CDR1 SGHNT and CDR2 YYREEE (reference sequence). The CDR3 loop spans 13 amino acids. Trimming left V 8 bases short and J 2 bases short, with 11 bases between. CDR3 DNA sequence: TGTGCCAGTCGACTAGGCACCTACAATGAGCAGTTCTTC. As protein: CASRLGTYNEQFF.

The chain couples TRBV5-4 to TRBJ1-6, with 9 bases identical to TRBD1. V was clipped by 3 bases and J by 6 bases; unmatched bases: 1. The CDR3 is 14 amino acids. Per the germline V gene, CDR1 is SGHNT and CDR2 is YYREEE (reference sequence). The DNA of the CDR3 is TGTGCCAGCAGCTGGGGACAGGGTAATTCACCCCTCCACTTT. As protein: CASSWGQGNSPLHF.

This sequence joins TRBV4-1 and TRBJ2-1, with TRBD2 matching 13 bases. Looked up from germline, CDR1 is MGHRA and CDR2 is YSYEKL. V lost 0 bases, J lost 16 bases, and 9 bases stayed unmatched. The CDR3 covers 15 residues. CDR3 sequence reads: CASSQESLAGGPGFF. DNA of the CDR3: TGCGCCAGCAGCCAAGAGTCACTAGCGGGAGGGCCAGGTTTCTTC.

This clone appeared a few times. This chain connects TRBV7-9 to TRBJ2-3; 13 nucleotides agree with TRBD2. The CDR3 sequence is 16 residues long. The germline V gene has CDR1 SEHNR and CDR2 FQNEAQ (reference sequence). J was trimmed by 3 bases and V by 5 bases; bases with no gene match: 5. CDR3 bases: TGTGCCAGCAGCCCCCTGACTAGCGGGGGGACAGATACGCAGTATTTT. Translation: CASSPLTSGGTDTQYF.

This clone was seen a handful of times. The chain employs TRBV4-3 and TRBJ2-5, with TRBD1 identical over 12 bases. V trimming: 3 bases; J trimming: 6 bases; junction bases outside the gene matches: 17. CDR1 and CDR2 (germline): LGHNA, YSLEER. The CDR3 has 19 amino acids. This CDR3 reads CASSQAPGQGALDWKTQYF. The CDR3, as DNA: TGCGCCAGCAGCCAGGCTCCGGGACAGGGGGCACTAGATTGGAAGACCCAGTACTTC.

The rearrangement joins TRBV2 to TRBJ2-7, with D possibly being TRBD1 (5 bases). Per the germline V gene, CDR1 is SNHLY and CDR2 is FYNNEI. The CDR3 length is 14 residues. The germline V and J ends were trimmed by 4 bases and 2 bases, with 12 bases remaining between them. DNA for the CDR3: TGTGCCAGCAGTGCAACAGGAGACACCTACGAGCAGTACTTC. It specifies CASSATGDTYEQYF.

V usage is TRBV19 and J usage is TRBJ2-1; TRBD2 matches 11 bases. The CDR3 consists of 16 residues. Germline V lookup: CDR1 LNHDA, CDR2 SQIVND (reference sequence). Trimming at V came to 5 bases and at J to 8 bases, leaving 11 bases not matched to a gene. The CDR3 DNA reads as TGTGCCAGTAGTGCCATTAGCGGGAGGGCCTTGGATGAGCAGTTCTTC. Protein product: CASSAISGRALDEQFF.

The chain has TRBV18 and TRBJ2-6; D may be TRBD1 (6 bases). Between the trimmed V and J ends, which lost 6 bases and 0 bases, there was a span of 9 bases. Germline V CDR1 and CDR2: KGHSH, LQKENI. The CDR3 runs to 15 residues. The DNA for the CDR3 is TGTGCCAGCTCTGGGGACACCTCTGGGGCCAACGTCCTGACTTTC. Its translation is CASSGDTSGANVLTF.

V usage is TRBV27 and J usage is TRBJ1-1, with 12 positions matching TRBD1. There are 16 residues in the CDR3. V shed 5 bases, J shed 5 bases, and the junction held 9 bases outside the gene matches. The germline V gene encodes CDR1 MNHEY and CDR2 SMNVEV (reference sequence). The CDR3 DNA reads TGTGCCAGCAGTCCCGGGACAGGGGGCGCGGGGACTGAAGCTTTCTTT. Protein sequence: CASSPGTGGAGTEAFF.

This clone was counted a few times. V usage is TRBV15 and J usage is TRBJ1-5, with D unclear. Germline V gene data show CDR1 as LNHNV and CDR2 as YYDKDF (reference sequence). V lost 6 bases and J lost 3, with 9 bases in between. The CDR3 consists of 13 residues. CDR3 nucleotide sequence: TGTGCCACCAGTCAACAGCTCAATCAGCCCCAGCATTTT. Translation: CATSQQLNQPQHF.

This clone was detected once. The J gene is TRBJ2-7, the V gene TRBV5-1; tentative D call: TRBD2 (7 bases). This CDR3 is 12 amino acids long. Germline assignment: CDR1 SGHRS and CDR2 YFSETQ. V lost 7 bases and J 2 bases, leaving 10 bases between the germline ends. CDR3 nucleotide sequence: TGCGCCAGCGGGCGGGGGCCCTACGAGCAGTACTTC. This sequence encodes CASGRGPYEQYF.

This clone was observed a few times. The rearrangement links TRBV6-5 to TRBJ1-5; D not resolved. This CDR3 region has 14 residues. Germline CDR1 and CDR2: MNHEY and SVGAGI. Trimming shortened V by 0 bases and J by 0 bases, and 3 bases separated the two germline ends. The CDR3 region has the DNA TGTGCCAGCAGTTACTCGTATAGCAATCAGCCCCAGCATTTT. It translates to CASSYSYSNQPQHF.

The gene calls are TRBV7-2 and TRBJ1-2, with D perhaps matching TRBD1 (5 bases). CDR1 is SGHTA and CDR2 is FQGNSA in the germline V gene. Trimming removed 4 bases from V and 2 bases from J, with 11 bases in between. CDR3 size: 14 residues. The DNA of the CDR3 is TGTGCCAGCAGCTCCCCGCAGGGAAACTATGGCTACACCTTC. It codes for CASSSPQGNYGYTF.

This clone was seen a handful of times. The V call is TRBV7-3, the J call TRBJ2-5; possible D gene TRBD1, 6 bases. The CDR3 sequence is 13 residues long. Germline V gives CDR1 SGHTA, CDR2 FQGTGA. Trimming left V 5 bases short and J 4 bases short, with 11 bases between. CDR3 in DNA: TGTGCCAGCAGCCTGACAGGCACAGAGACCCAGTACTTC. This codes for CASSLTGTETQYF.

This rearrangement joins TRBV9 to TRBJ2-4; D gene unclear. The CDR3 has 16 amino acids. Per germline, CDR1 SGDLS and CDR2 YYNGEE. V lost 2 bases and J lost 1, with 13 bases in between. Here the CDR3 DNA reads TGTGCCAGCAGCGTCTTAGGTGACGGGGCCAAAAACATTCAGTACTTC. Residues: CASSVLGDGAKNIQYF.

The V gene is TRBV29-1, the J gene TRBJ1-3, with D hard to call. The CDR3 has 14 amino acids. Trimming removed 4 bases from V and 4 bases from J, with 14 bases in between. Germline assignment: CDR1 SQVTM and CDR2 ANQGSEA. This CDR3 reads CSVVRGAPGNTIYF. CDR3 nucleotides: TGCAGCGTTGTAAGAGGTGCGCCCGGAAACACCATATATTTT.

This clone was picked up a small number of times. This CDR3 is CAWSIQENQPQHF. The CDR3 nucleotides read TGTGCCTGGAGTATCCAGGAAAATCAGCCCCAGCATTTT. The chain uses TRBV30 and TRBJ1-5; the D is unclear. The germline V gene has CDR1 GTSNPN and CDR2 SVGIG (reference sequence). The CDR3 runs 13 residues. V lost 2 bases and J lost 4, with 9 bases in between.

A few counts support this clone. The rearrangement joins TRBV30 to TRBJ1-1; no firm D call. This CDR3 is built from 13 residues. The germline V gene encodes CDR1 GTSNPN and CDR2 SVGIG (reference sequence). V lost 2 bases and J 2 bases, leaving 9 bases between the germline ends. The chain's CDR3 is CAWSPGGNTEAFF. CDR3 DNA sequence: TGTGCCTGGAGTCCCGGAGGTAACACTGAAGCTTTCTTT.

CDR3 nucleotide sequence: TGTGCCAGCAGCTTCCAACTAGCGACTAGCACAGATACGCAGTATTTT. Amino acid sequence: CASSFQLATSTDTQYF. The chain recombines TRBV7-3 with TRBJ2-3, with 7 bases matching TRBD2. The CDR3 consists of 16 residues. The trim removed 3 bases at V and 0 bases at J, leaving 6 bases unmatched. Germline V CDR1 and CDR2: SGHTA, FQGTGA.

This clone occurred a few times. V usage is TRBV15 and J usage is TRBJ1-5; tentative D call: TRBD1 (6 bases). The V and J ends lost 5 bases and 4 bases respectively, with 15 bases between them. This CDR3 is built from 15 residues. Germline loops: CDR1 LNHNV, CDR2 YYDKDF (reference sequence). The CDR3 bases are TGTGCCACCAGCTCCCGAGGGGGTGGAAATCAGCCCCAGCATTTT. Translation: CATSSRGGGNQPQHF.

The chain joins TRBV18 to TRBJ2-7; a possible D gene is TRBD2 (6 bases). Germline V gene lookup returns CDR1 KGHSH and CDR2 LQKENI. The CDR3 runs to 16 residues. Trimming removed 1 base at V and 2 bases at J, with 15 bases between. This CDR3 reads CASSPQGAGIPYEQYF. CDR3 in DNA: TGTGCCAGCTCACCACAAGGAGCGGGCATCCCCTACGAGCAGTACTTC.

This clone was detected a few times. The chain is built from TRBV29-1 and TRBJ1-5; no reliable D call. Germline V gene sequence: CDR1 SQVTM, CDR2 ANQGSEA. The CDR3 length is 13 residues. Trimming took 5 bases from V and 0 from J, leaving 8 bases between them. CDR3 residues: CSVSGNSNQPQHF. The CDR3 coding sequence is TGCAGCGTTTCGGGTAATAGCAATCAGCCCCAGCATTTT.